The 32 T cell receptor beta chains presented below share a single source sample, sequenced in a study of blood T cell repertoires in COVID-19. The repertoire was sequenced with immunoSEQ multiplex PCR; TCRdb's copy has only in-frame clones and lacks some. This table holds under 95,000 clones, under 85% found once. Sample: peripheral blood. The receptors derive from a woman aged 70-85 years with acute or convalescent COVID-19.

J is TRBJ2-5 and V is TRBV3-1 (or the pseudogene TRBV3-2); 14 nucleotides agree with TRBD2. Germline CDR1 is LGHDT and CDR2 is YNNKEL (reference sequence). The CDR3 totals 16 residues. Trimming removed 7 bases from V and 5 bases from J; junction bases left unmatched: 9. CDR3 protein: CASTRLTSGGEETQYF. CDR3 nucleotide sequence: TGTGCCAGCACCCGCTTGACTAGCGGGGGGGAGGAGACCCAGTACTTC.

V usage is TRBV7-2 and J usage is TRBJ2-1, with 11 bases fitting TRBD2. Germline CDR1 reads SGHTA; CDR2 reads FQGNSA. This CDR3 has 14 amino acids. The J segment lost 8 bases and the V segment lost 2 bases, leaving 2 bases of the junction unmatched. CDR3 region: CASSLLAGGYEQFF. For the CDR3, the DNA is TGTGCCAGCAGCTTATTAGCGGGGGGGTATGAGCAGTTCTTC.

This clone has more than one count but fewer than ten. The chain uses TRBV12-3 or TRBV12-4 and TRBJ1-1, with 7 bases identical to TRBD1. The CDR3 is made up of 13 amino acids. V shed 6 bases and J 8 bases; nucleotides not matched to a gene: 9. The CDR3 loop is CASSLNTGQEAFF. CDR3 bases: TGTGCCAGCAGCTTGAATACGGGACAGGAAGCTTTCTTT.

This clone was detected only a few times. The chain couples TRBV6-5 to TRBJ1-2; 8 bases fit TRBD1. From germline, CDR1 is MNHEY and CDR2 SVGAGI. This CDR3 region has 14 residues. V shed 5 bases and J 2 bases; nucleotides not matched to a gene: 4. The CDR3 bases are TGTGCCAGCAGTATCGGACAGGGCAACTATGGCTACACCTTC. The encoded protein is CASSIGQGNYGYTF.

This chain uses TRBV29-1 with TRBJ1-5; D is unresolved. Between the trimmed V and J ends, which lost 4 bases and 4 bases, there was a span of 11 bases. The CDR3 runs 13 residues. Germline CDR1 SQVTM, CDR2 ANQGSEA. The CDR3 DNA sequence: TGCAGCGTTGTGGACGGAGGGAATCAGCCCCAGCATTTT. Its translation is CSVVDGGNQPQHF.

About this clone: The DNA is left out, because the CDR3 cannot be placed on it with certainty; the CDR3 is given as TCRdb lists it. The chain employs TRBV7-9 and TRBJ1-2. Germline CDR1 and CDR2: SEHNR and FQNEAQ (reference sequence). The CDR3 contains 13 residues when both ends are counted. CDR3 residues: CASSLGEWAAGTF.

In this sample, this clone turned up a few times. The chain carries TRBV9 and TRBJ2-7, with TRBD2 as a possible D gene (6 bases). Trimming left V 3 bases short and J 2 bases short, with 9 bases between. The length of the CDR3 is 13 residues. Germline CDR1 reads SGDLS; CDR2 reads YYNGEE. CDR3 residues: CASSGGEAYEQYF. CDR3 coding DNA: TGTGCCAGCAGCGGGGGGGAGGCCTACGAGCAGTACTTC.

This chain joins TRBV11-2 and TRBJ2-2; no reliable D call. The V gene's germline CDR1 is SGHAT and CDR2 FQNNGV. CDR3 length: 13 amino acids. V was trimmed by 5 bases and J by 7 bases, leaving 11 bases between them. This CDR3 is CASSPARSGELFF. The CDR3 region has the DNA TGTGCCAGCAGCCCGGCTCGGAGCGGGGAGCTGTTTTTT.

The V gene is TRBV2, the J gene TRBJ1-1; the D is unclear. Germline V gene lookup returns CDR1 SNHLY and CDR2 FYNNEI. The CDR3 has 12 amino acids. V lost 6 bases to trimming and J lost 3 bases, with 8 bases between them. This CDR3 is CASSEPDTEAFF. The CDR3, as DNA: TGTGCCAGCAGCGAACCCGACACTGAAGCTTTCTTT.

V is TRBV6-5 and J is TRBJ1-2; maybe TRBD1 (5 bases). V was trimmed by 6 bases and J by 6 bases, leaving 20 bases between them. In germline, CDR1 is MNHEY, CDR2 SVGAGI. There are 15 residues in the CDR3. CDR3 protein: CASSRLGGRGDGYTF. CDR3 coding DNA: TGTGCCAGCAGCCGTCTGGGGGGGAGGGGAGATGGCTACACCTTC.

The chain couples TRBV5-1 to TRBJ1-3; TRBD1 might be the D (5 bases). This CDR3 has 14 amino acids. V was clipped by 0 bases and J by 3 bases, with 7 bases between them. In germline, CDR1 is SGHRS, CDR2 YFSETQ. CDR3 protein: CASSLAGDGNTIYF. The CDR3 coding sequence is TGCGCCAGCAGCTTGGCGGGGGATGGAAACACCATATATTTT.

In DNA form, the CDR3 reads TGTGCCAGCAGCTTGGCAGGGGGGAATGAAAAACTGTTTTTT. Translation: CASSLAGGNEKLFF. The chain employs TRBV5-6 and TRBJ1-4; TRBD1 matches at 7 bases. The ends lost 0 bases at V and 5 bases at J; junction bases unmatched: 1. Germline lookup yields CDR1 SGHDT and CDR2 YYEEEE. There are 14 residues in the CDR3.

The chain couples TRBV19 to TRBJ1-5; possibly TRBD1 for D (6 bases). The germline V and J ends were trimmed by 3 bases and 6 bases, with 12 bases remaining between them. CDR3 length: 14 amino acids. Germline assignment: CDR1 LNHDA and CDR2 SQIVND (reference sequence). CDR3 residues: CASSIAGDGQPQHF. The CDR3 coding sequence is TGTGCCAGTAGTATCGCAGGGGACGGTCAGCCCCAGCATTTT.

The chain carries TRBV27 and TRBJ1-5; D is unclear. V was shortened by 4 bases and J by 7 bases, with 8 bases between the two germline ends. Germline V CDR1 and CDR2: MNHEY, SMNVEV (reference sequence). The CDR3 totals 12 residues. Here the CDR3 DNA reads TGTGCCAGCAGTTGGTCGGGGCAGCCCCAGCATTTT. Translating gives CASSWSGQPQHF.

The chain is built from TRBV3-1 (or the pseudogene TRBV3-2) and TRBJ2-1; the D gene is possibly TRBD2 (6 bases). The V gene's germline CDR1 is LGHDT and CDR2 YNNKEL (reference sequence). CDR3 length equals 12 residues. V lost 5 bases and J 8 bases, leaving 10 bases between the germline ends. CDR3 amino acids: CASSAGTDEQFF. The CDR3 bases are TGTGCCAGCAGCGCCGGGACTGATGAGCAGTTCTTC.

The chain's CDR3 is CASSFDRGYEQYF. In DNA form, the CDR3 reads TGTGCCAGCAGCTTTGACAGGGGCTACGAGCAGTACTTC. The genes are TRBV7-2 and TRBJ2-7; TRBD1 agrees at 8 bases. The CDR3 extends over 13 amino acids. V lost 3 bases and J lost 3; bases outside the gene matches: 1. Germline CDR1 SGHTA, CDR2 FQGNSA.

The V call is TRBV4-1, the J call TRBJ1-1; a weak D match, TRBD1 (6 bases). Germline assignment: CDR1 MGHRA and CDR2 YSYEKL. There are 16 residues in the CDR3. V lost 0 bases, J lost 5 bases, and 16 bases lay in between. The DNA for the CDR3 is TGCGCCAGCAGCCAAGAAATCAGGGGAGTAGGGACTGAAGCTTTCTTT. Its protein product is CASSQEIRGVGTEAFF.

The V call is TRBV23-1, the J call TRBJ1-5, with a tentative D call TRBD1 (6 bases). TRBV23-1 is reported as an ORF; its role is uncertain. The CDR3 runs to 17 residues. V was cut by 2 bases and J by 0 bases, with 14 bases left in between. The CDR3 sequence: CASSQKPRQVSNQPQHF. CDR3 DNA sequence: TGCGCCAGCAGTCAAAAGCCTCGACAGGTTAGCAATCAGCCCCAGCATTTT.

V gene TRBV19 combines with J gene TRBJ2-1, with D tentatively TRBD1 (6 bases). This CDR3 has 13 amino acids. The V end lost 8 bases, the J end lost 2 bases, and 10 bases lay between the germline ends. Germline V gives CDR1 LNHDA, CDR2 SQIVND (reference sequence). The CDR3 DNA reads TGTGCCAGTGAAACAGGGCCCTACAATGAGCAGTTCTTC. It yields the protein CASETGPYNEQFF. Based on the CDR3 plus reference TRBV19 and TRBJ2-1, the full variable domain is DGGITQSPKYLFRKEGQNVTLSCEQNLNHDAMYWYRQDPGQGLRLIYYSQIVNDFQKGDIAEGYSVSREKKESFPLTVTSAQKNPTAFYLCASETGPYNEQFFGPGTRLTVL.

This clone was seen a handful of times. J is TRBJ2-1 and V is TRBV3-1 (or the pseudogene TRBV3-2); D ambiguous. Trimming stripped 6 bases from V and 10 bases from J, with 10 bases between. CDR1 LGHDT and CDR2 YNNKEL come from the germline V gene (reference sequence). The CDR3 totals 11 residues. Here the CDR3 reads CASRSLYEQFF. DNA of the CDR3: TGTGCCAGCAGATCCCTCTACGAGCAGTTCTTC.

The rearrangement joins TRBV18 to TRBJ1-1; D uncertain. Trimming shortened V by 3 bases and J by 0 bases, and 8 bases separated the two germline ends. The CDR3 is 14 residues long. Germline-derived CDR1 and CDR2 are KGHSH and LQKENI. DNA for the CDR3: TGTGCCAGCTCACCCCTGACTTTGAACACTGAAGCTTTCTTT. Translated: CASSPLTLNTEAFF.

This rearrangement joins TRBV19 to TRBJ1-4, with 7 bases that match TRBD1. The CDR3 extends over 16 amino acids. The V gene's germline CDR1 is LNHDA and CDR2 SQIVND (reference sequence). With 6 bases clipped from V and 1 base from J, the junction kept 8 bases outside the gene matches. DNA of the CDR3: TGTGCCAGTAGCCGTTCCTGGACAGGAACTAATGAAAAACTGTTTTTT. Translating it yields CASSRSWTGTNEKLFF.

The chain carries TRBV29-1 and TRBJ2-5; 7 positions match TRBD2. The CDR3 loop spans 12 amino acids. The ends lost 6 bases at V and 0 bases at J; junction bases unmatched: 1. CDR1 and CDR2 from the germline V gene are SQVTM and ANQGSEA. The CDR3 DNA follows: TGCAGCGTGGGGACTAACCAAGAGACCCAGTACTTC. It encodes CSVGTNQETQYF.

The chain combines TRBV20-1 with TRBJ1-2; D call uncertain. V lost 3 bases and J 10 bases, leaving 12 bases between the germline ends. There are 11 residues in the CDR3. CDR1 and CDR2 (germline): DFQATT, SNEGSKA (reference sequence). The CDR3: CSASSGSDYTF. CDR3 in DNA: TGCAGTGCTAGTTCTGGCTCAGACTACACCTTC.

The chain couples TRBV5-1 to TRBJ2-5; D possibly corresponds to TRBD2 (6 bases). Germline V gene lookup returns CDR1 SGHRS and CDR2 YFSETQ. V lost 4 bases and J lost 5, with 12 bases in between. The CDR3 spans 13 residues. CDR3 region: CASSPRGSETQYF. CDR3 DNA: TGCGCCAGCAGCCCCCGGGGGTCCGAGACCCAGTACTTC.

The gene calls are TRBV4-1 and TRBJ1-1; D perhaps matches TRBD1 (6 bases). Germline loops: CDR1 MGHRA, CDR2 YSYEKL. Deletions cut 0 bases from V and 4 bases from J, with 12 bases between. The length of the CDR3 is 15 residues. The CDR3 spells CASSQEGRGITEAFF. Here the CDR3 DNA reads TGCGCCAGCAGCCAAGAAGGGAGGGGGATCACTGAAGCTTTCTTT.

This chain links TRBV15 with TRBJ1-5; D not resolved. Germline CDR1 LNHNV, CDR2 YYDKDF (reference sequence). Trimming removed 3 bases from V and 8 bases from J, with 14 bases in between. This CDR3 is built from 14 residues. CDR3 bases: TGTGCCACCAGCAGTTCTGACATTCCCAAGCCCCAGCATTTT. This sequence encodes CATSSSDIPKPQHF.

The rearrangement joins TRBV3-1 (or the pseudogene TRBV3-2) to TRBJ1-1; tentative D call: TRBD1 (5 bases). From germline, CDR1 is LGHDT and CDR2 YNNKEL (reference sequence). V was clipped by 2 bases and J by 4 bases, with 11 bases between them. This CDR3 is built from 14 residues. CDR3 loop: CASSQPGYSTEAFF. The CDR3 DNA follows: TGTGCCAGCAGCCAACCAGGGTACAGCACTGAAGCTTTCTTT.

The chain joins TRBV24-1 to TRBJ2-5; 8 bases line up with TRBD1. After removal of 3 bases from V and 2 bases from J, the junction contained 7 bases not matched to a gene. Germline CDR1 reads KGHDR; CDR2 reads SFDVKD. This CDR3 is 16 amino acids long. The CDR3 reads CATSDMTGEKQETQYF. Written as DNA, the CDR3 is TGTGCCACCAGTGATATGACAGGGGAGAAGCAAGAGACCCAGTACTTC.

CDR3 loop: CASSVDQGAGYEQYF. The CDR3 DNA is TGTGCCAGCAGCGTAGATCAGGGGGCGGGTTACGAGCAGTACTTC. V gene TRBV9 combines with J gene TRBJ2-7; 8 bases agree with TRBD1. The length of the CDR3 is 15 residues. Losses at the gene ends were 0 bases for V and 4 bases for J; bases not matched to a gene: 6. Germline-derived CDR1 and CDR2 are SGDLS and YYNGEE.

The V gene is TRBV28, the J gene TRBJ1-5, with unresolved D. The CDR3 contains 12 residues. Germline-derived CDR1 and CDR2 are MDHEN and SYDVKM. Trimming took 6 bases from V and 6 from J, leaving 9 bases between them. DNA of the CDR3: TGTGCCAGCAGACAATCGGGTCAGCCCCAGCATTTT. Translated: CASRQSGQPQHF.

The J gene is TRBJ1-6, the V gene TRBV6-5, with 7 bases identical to TRBD1. Germline V gives CDR1 MNHEY, CDR2 SVGAGI. Trimming took 7 bases from V and 8 from J; bases not matched to a gene: 11. This CDR3 region has 15 residues. The DNA of the CDR3 is TGTGCCAGCACCGTAACCAGACAGGGCGATTCACCCCTCCACTTT. It translates to CASTVTRQGDSPLHF.